This T cell receptor beta chain came from a study of response to subunit inactivated influenza vaccine. This clonotype occurred a few times. Antigen: not known. General study points: Each seasonal influenza vaccination, the authors suggested, recruits few new T cells.

In TCRdb, the RT-PCR reads were re-called with MiXCR into one record per CDR3 protein. The table lists about 800,000 distinct CDR3 sequences, about 20% of them singletons. With 4 bases clipped from V and 1 base from J, the junction kept 8 bases outside the gene matches. This CDR3 region has 15 residues. Per germline, CDR1 SQVTM and CDR2 ANQGSEA. This TCR derives from a middle-aged man who received an inactivated influenza vaccine. Sequenced material: PBMCs from blood, taken roughly 5 days after vaccination. The V call is TRBV29-1, the J call TRBJ2-5; 8 positions agree with TRBD2. CDR3 loop: CSVAPRLAFQETQYF. CDR3 nucleotide sequence: TGCAGCGTTGCCCCCCGACTAGCGTTCCAAGAGACCCAGTACTTC.